This T cell receptor beta chain is drawn from a study of blood T cell repertoires in COVID-19. As processed by the authors: Amplification with reference gene primers provided the estimates of nucleated cell counts. The assay was immunoSEQ multiplex PCR, and TCRdb's table has in-frame clones only and misses some. V, J and clone size were drawn from that table, and D and trimming were deduced from the DNA. Altogether roughly 100,000 clones are present, more than 70% being singletons, with the ten largest covering 3.5%. This clone appeared a few times. The sequence derives from a woman between 55 and 75 years old with acute or convalescent COVID-19. The sample was peripheral blood.

CDR3 in amino acids: CASSQAPRRGANTGELFF. In DNA, the CDR3 is TGTGCCAGCAGCCAAGCCCCCCGCCGGGGAGCGAACACCGGGGAGCTGTTTTTT. V usage is TRBV3-1 (or the pseudogene TRBV3-2) and J usage is TRBJ2-2; TRBD2 might be the D (5 bases). The CDR3 loop spans 18 amino acids. The germline gives CDR1 LGHDT, CDR2 YNNKEL (reference sequence). With 1 base removed from V and 0 bases from J, the gap between germline ends came to 15 bases.